This passage covers 19 T cell receptor beta chains from one sample sequenced in a study of regulatory T cells in long-lasting Graves disease. Assembly of TCR beta libraries relied on iRepertoire HTBI primers together with Arm-PCR of CDR3 regions. TCRdb recomputed calls from the multiplex PCR reads with MiXCR, one row per CDR3 protein. The repertoire consists of roughly 380,000 distinct CDR3 sequences, with less than 20% occurring once and the leading ten covering about 24%. Described time point: newly diagnosed GD, antithyroid drugs for less than 3 months. Construction of the TCR library relied on RNA isolated from PBMCs. Material: peripheral blood mononuclear cells (PBMCs), obtained at new diagnosis, from a patient treated with antithyroid drugs. Receptor source: a female donor with Graves disease.

This chain connects TRBV27 to TRBJ2-6; D may correspond to TRBD1 or TRBD2 (7 bases each). Germline V gene data show CDR1 as MNHEY and CDR2 as SMNVEV (reference sequence). V lost 4 bases and J 2 bases, leaving 12 bases between the germline ends. This CDR3 region has 16 residues. For the CDR3, the DNA is TGTGCCAGCAGTTGGGGAGGGGGCACTGGGGCCAACGTCCTGACTTTC. It codes for CASSWGGGTGANVLTF.

Note on this clonotype: A clone one base away is much larger, so this may be a read error. V is TRBV20-1 and J is TRBJ1-4; D might be TRBD1 (5 bases). The CDR3 has 15 residues. Germline V CDR1 and CDR2: DFQATT, SNEGSKA (reference sequence). CDR3 in DNA: TGCAGTGCCCCTCACCGTTTGGGACGGAATGAAAAACTGCTTTTT. Encoded protein: CSAPHRLGRNEKLLF.

This chain joins TRBV27 and TRBJ2-7; D could derive from TRBD1 or TRBD2 (6 bases each). Looked up from germline, CDR1 is MNHEY and CDR2 is SMNVEV (reference sequence). Deletions cut 3 bases from V and 6 bases from J, with 21 bases between. This CDR3 has 16 residues. For the CDR3, the DNA is TGTGCCAGCAGTTTCTTGGGGGGCAGGAGGGGTCTCGAGCAGTACTTC. Encoded protein: CASSFLGGRRGLEQYF.

This clonotype appeared many times. The chain couples TRBV11-2 to TRBJ1-2, with 8 nucleotides matching TRBD1. The germline V gene encodes CDR1 SGHAT and CDR2 FQNNGV. Germline trimming cut 3 bases from V and 2 bases from J; bases unmatched to any gene: 23. The length of the CDR3 is 21 residues. In DNA, the CDR3 is TGTGCCAGCAGCTTCAGGAGGTTCGGGGGACAGGTGACCAAGGGCAACTATGGCTACACCTTC. It encodes CASSFRRFGGQVTKGNYGYTF.

V usage is TRBV2 and J usage is TRBJ2-2; 14 nucleotides align to TRBD2. Germline V gene lookup returns CDR1 SNHLY and CDR2 FYNNEI. The trim removed 5 bases at V and 3 bases at J, leaving 8 bases unmatched. This CDR3 spans 18 amino acids. The CDR3 coding sequence is TGTGCCAGCAGTTTCCGACTAGCGGGAGGGATCGACACCGGGGAGCTGTTTTTT. It translates to CASSFRLAGGIDTGELFF.

The sample holds many counts of this clonotype. The chain joins TRBV4-1 to TRBJ2-3; the D gene could be TRBD1 or TRBD2 (5 bases each). The V end lost 1 base, the J end lost 4 bases, and 12 bases lay between the germline ends. CDR1 MGHRA and CDR2 YSYEKL come from the germline V gene. This CDR3 spans 15 amino acids. CDR3 sequence: CASSQVGVGADTQYF. The DNA of the CDR3 is TGCGCCAGCAGCCAAGTGGGGGTCGGCGCAGATACGCAGTATTTT.

This clonotype was counted at least ten times. The chain links TRBV28 to TRBJ2-2; TRBD1 matches at 8 bases. This CDR3 spans 15 amino acids. With 3 bases clipped from V and 6 bases from J, the junction kept 6 bases outside the gene matches. Per the germline V gene, CDR1 is MDHEN and CDR2 is SYDVKM. The CDR3 DNA sequence: TGTGCCAGCAGTTTTGGTCAGGGGGCGCCCGGGGAGCTGTTTTTT. Encoded protein: CASSFGQGAPGELFF.

This clonotype was seen at least ten times. V usage is TRBV28 and J usage is TRBJ2-7; the D gene is possibly TRBD2 (6 bases). The CDR3 loop spans 14 amino acids. V lost 2 bases and J lost 6, with 14 bases in between. The V gene's germline CDR1 is MDHEN and CDR2 SYDVKM. CDR3 region: CASSLKTRGLEQYF. The CDR3, as DNA: TGTGCCAGCAGTTTAAAAACTAGGGGACTCGAGCAGTACTTC.

A few counts support this clonotype. The genes are TRBV6-1 and TRBJ1-1; D uncertain. Germline CDR1 is MNHNS and CDR2 is SASEGT. Trimming shortened V by 8 bases and J by 5 bases, and 18 bases separated the two germline ends. The CDR3 has 14 residues. CDR3 in amino acids: CASENDWWKTEAFF. CDR3 coding DNA: TGTGCCAGCGAAAACGACTGGTGGAAAACTGAAGCTTTCTTT.

This clonotype was counted at least ten times. The chain combines TRBV7-2 with TRBJ1-1; D possibly corresponds to TRBD1 (5 bases). Per germline, CDR1 SGHTA and CDR2 FQGNSA. This CDR3 region has 18 residues. V shed 1 base and J shed 4 bases, with 22 bases lying between them. In DNA form, the CDR3 reads TGTGCCAGCAGCTTAGATTACTGGGAGGGGTTGGTTGGCACTGAAGCTTTCTTT. This codes for CASSLDYWEGLVGTEAFF.

This clonotype was seen many times. This chain links TRBV10-2 with TRBJ2-3, with 10 bases lining up with TRBD2. This CDR3 spans 17 amino acids. The germline V gene encodes CDR1 WSHSY and CDR2 SAAADI. V was clipped by 7 bases and J by 3 bases; unmatched bases: 13. This CDR3 is CASIGASGSSRTDTQYF. The CDR3 bases are TGCGCCAGCATTGGCGCTAGCGGGAGCTCGCGGACAGATACGCAGTATTTT.

This clonotype was seen repeatedly, ten times or more. The rearrangement links TRBV6-2 or TRBV6-3 to TRBJ2-7; 8 bases fit TRBD1. The CDR3 has 15 residues. The germline gives CDR1 MNHEY, CDR2 SVGEGT. Trimming at V came to 4 bases and at J to 0 bases, leaving 5 bases not matched to a gene. The CDR3 nucleotides read TGTGCCAGCAGTTGGGGACAGGAAATCTCCTACGAGCAGTACTTC. This translates into CASSWGQEISYEQYF.

This clonotype showed up many times. The chain recombines TRBV9 with TRBJ1-5, with D perhaps TRBD1 (6 bases). The CDR3 covers 14 residues. Per germline, CDR1 SGDLS and CDR2 YYNGEE. Trimming cost V 4 bases and J 5 bases, with 13 bases left between them. This CDR3 reads CASSLAGGDQPQHF. In DNA form, the CDR3 reads TGTGCCAGCAGCTTGGCTGGGGGCGATCAGCCCCAGCATTTT.

Many counts were recorded for this clonotype. The CDR3 coding sequence is TGTGCCAGCAGCTCTCGTAGCTGGGAGACAGGGCAACGGGGTGCTTTCTTT. It is translated as CASSSRSWETGQRGAFF. This sequence joins TRBV13 and TRBJ1-1; 7 nucleotides agree with TRBD1. This CDR3 is 17 amino acids long. Looked up from germline, CDR1 is PRHDT and CDR2 is FYEKMQ (reference sequence). With 4 bases clipped from V and 11 bases from J, the junction kept 22 bases outside the gene matches. Full variable domain (rest looked up from reference TRBV13 and TRBJ1-1): AAGVIQSPRHLIKEKRETATLKCYPIPRHDTVYWYQQGPGQDPQFLISFYEKMQSDKGSIPDRFSAQQFSDYHSELNMSSLELGDSALYFCASSSRSWETGQRGAFFGQGTRLTVV.

This clonotype has ten or more counts. The CDR3 DNA is TGTGCCAGCCAAGACAGTTCCTACGAGCAGTACTTC. It codes for CASQDSSYEQYF. The chain carries TRBV3-1 and TRBJ2-7, with D possibly TRBD1 on 5 matching bases. Germline-derived CDR1 and CDR2 are LGHDT and YNNKEL (reference sequence). V lost 8 bases to trimming and J lost 1 base, with 9 bases between them. The CDR3 contains 12 residues.

The chain couples TRBV19 to TRBJ1-1; D is ambiguous. Germline V gene sequence: CDR1 LNHDA, CDR2 SQIVND (reference sequence). V was pared by 5 bases and J by 0 bases, with 13 bases between. The CDR3 has 15 amino acids. The CDR3 coding sequence is TGTGCCAGTAGTTCCGTTACTAATATGAACACTGAAGCTTTCTTT. Its translation is CASSSVTNMNTEAFF.

This clonotype was detected many times. V and J are TRBV5-5 and TRBJ2-3, with D perhaps being TRBD1 or TRBD2 (5 bases each). The germline V and J ends were trimmed by 2 bases and 5 bases, with 9 bases remaining between them. Germline V lookup: CDR1 SGHKS, CDR2 YYEKEE (reference sequence). This CDR3 has 13 residues. The CDR3 here is CASSLTGGDTQYF. The CDR3 nucleotides are TGTGCCAGCAGCTTAACTGGGGGAGATACGCAGTATTTT.

A note on this clonotype: One end of the junction fails to match germline, which may point to a read error. The rearrangement links TRBV7-7 to TRBJ2-5, with unresolved D. CDR3 length equals 15 residues. Germline lookup yields CDR1 SSHAT and CDR2 FNYEAQ (reference sequence). As DNA, the CDR3 is TGTGCTAGCAGCCCACGGTTGGTGGCCGCAGAGACCCAGTACTTC. This encodes CASSPRLVAAETQYF.

This clonotype was seen ten or more times. The rearrangement uses TRBV12-3 or TRBV12-4 and TRBJ2-7; 8 positions match TRBD2. Trimming removed 3 bases from V and 1 base from J; junction bases left unmatched: 11. The CDR3 is 17 amino acids. CDR3 residues: CASSLKREWRTSYEQYF. CDR3 DNA: TGTGCCAGCAGTTTGAAGCGGGAGTGGAGGACATCCTACGAGCAGTACTTC.